These T cell receptor beta chains were read from a single sample in a study of blood T cells in healthy people across ages. From the 5' RACE reads, TCRdb called clonotypes with MiXCR, one entry per CDR3 protein. The sample comprises a few hundred thousand distinct CDR3 sequences, about 25% of which are singletons, and around 29% rests with the top ten. Sequenced input: blood. These receptors all come from a woman in her 70s in good health. The CDR3 runs from the conserved cysteine through the conserved F or W. The order of the fields is V gene, D gene, clone size, J gene, CDR3 DNA, CDR3 protein. The D gene is left open where the match is weak. Only some rows state a clone size, as once, few, many or a class for expanded clones.

TRBV4-2	-	-	TRBJ1-3	TGTGCCAGCAGCCAAGAAGCCGTCTCTGGAAACACCATATATTTT	CASSQEAVSGNTIYF
TRBV7-2	TRBD1	few	TRBJ1-2	TGTGCCAGCAGCTTAGAACCGGGACAGGGGGGCTATGGCTACACCTTC	CASSLEPGQGGYGYTF
TRBV20-1	-	few	TRBJ1-3	TGCAGTGCTAGAGAGCGGGTGAACACCATATATTTT	CSARERVNTIYF
TRBV7-2	-	-	TRBJ2-1	TGTGCCAGCAGCTTAGAACTAGCTGATGAGCAGTTCTTC	CASSLELADEQFF
TRBV28	TRBD2	-	TRBJ2-7	TGTGCCAGCAGAACTACAGCGGGAGGTTCCTACGAGCAGTACTTC	CASRTTAGGSYEQYF
TRBV5-1	-	-	TRBJ1-4	TGCGCCAGCAGCTTCCAACCGTCGACAGCAACTAATGAAAAACTGTTTTTT	CASSFQPSTATNEKLFF
TRBV20-1	TRBD1	many	TRBJ1-3	TGCAGTGCTGCAACAGGGGGCAGAGGAAACACCATATATTTT	CSAATGGRGNTIYF
TRBV6-4	TRBD1	-	TRBJ1-1	TGTGCCGGCAGTGTCACAGGGGGTGCTGAAGCTTTCTTT	CAGSVTGGAEAFF
TRBV28	-	-	TRBJ2-3	TGTGCCAGCAGCCCCGCGAGAGAAAACACAGATACGCAGTATTTT	CASSPARENTDTQYF
TRBV4-1	-	many	TRBJ1-6	TGCGCCAGCAGCCAAGATGGGGGACCCCTCCACTTT	CASSQDGGPLHF
TRBV21-1	-	-	TRBJ2-1	TGTGCCAGGGCCTCTGCGGGGCCGGGGAATGAGCAGTTCTTC	CARASAGPGNEQFF
TRBV7-9	-	-	TRBJ1-2	TGTGCCAGCAGCTTAGCACAACAAACCAGGGGCTACACCTTC	CASSLAQQTRGYTF
TRBV6-1	-	-	TRBJ2-5	TGTGCCAGCAGTGAAAAGACCCAGTACTTC	CASSEKTQYF
TRBV20-1	TRBD2	many	TRBJ2-5	TGCAGTGCTAGAAACCCGATTGTAGCGGGGAACCCACAACAAGAGACCCAGTACTTC	CSARNPIVAGNPQQETQYF
TRBV5-6	TRBD2	-	TRBJ2-7	TGTGCCAGCAGCAGTAGCGGGAGAAGCTACGAGCAGTACTTC	CASSSSGRSYEQYF
TRBV20-1	TRBD1	-	TRBJ1-6	TGCAGTGCAGAAATTCAGGGGGTAATGTCCCTCCACTTT	CSAEIQGVMSLHF
TRBV6-2/TRBV6-3	-	few	TRBJ1-1	TGTGCCAGCAGTACCATAGGGGGCACTGAAGCTTTCTTT	CASSTIGGTEAFF
TRBV28	-	-	TRBJ2-1	TGTGCCAGCAGCCACGACAGGTTCTACAATGAGCAGTTCTTC	CASSHDRFYNEQFF
TRBV29-1	-	once	TRBJ1-4	TGCAGCGTTGAATTCGGCCAACTGTTTTTT	CSVEFGQLFF
TRBV5-1	-	-	TRBJ2-5	TGCGCCAGCAGCTTTCTCGACGAGACCCAGTACTTC	CASSFLDETQYF